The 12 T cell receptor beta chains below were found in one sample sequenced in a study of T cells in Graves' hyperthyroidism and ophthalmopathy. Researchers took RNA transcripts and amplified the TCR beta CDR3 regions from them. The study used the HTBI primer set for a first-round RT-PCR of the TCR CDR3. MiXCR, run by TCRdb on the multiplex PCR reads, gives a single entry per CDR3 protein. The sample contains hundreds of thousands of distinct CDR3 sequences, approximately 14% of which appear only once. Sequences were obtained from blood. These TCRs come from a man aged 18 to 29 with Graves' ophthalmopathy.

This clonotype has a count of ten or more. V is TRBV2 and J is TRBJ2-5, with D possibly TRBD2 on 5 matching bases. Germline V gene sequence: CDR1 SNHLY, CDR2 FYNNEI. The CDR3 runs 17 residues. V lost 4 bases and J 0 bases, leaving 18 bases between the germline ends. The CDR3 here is CASSALWPELDQETQYF. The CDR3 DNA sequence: TGTGCCAGCAGTGCTCTTTGGCCTGAACTAGACCAAGAGACCCAGTACTTC.

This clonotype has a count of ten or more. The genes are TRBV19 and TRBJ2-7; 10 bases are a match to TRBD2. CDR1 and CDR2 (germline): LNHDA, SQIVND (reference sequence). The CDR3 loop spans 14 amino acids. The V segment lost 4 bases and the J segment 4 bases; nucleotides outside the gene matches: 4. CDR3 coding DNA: TGTGCCAGTAGTACTTCTAGCGGGAGTTACGAGCAGTACTTC. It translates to CASSTSSGSYEQYF.

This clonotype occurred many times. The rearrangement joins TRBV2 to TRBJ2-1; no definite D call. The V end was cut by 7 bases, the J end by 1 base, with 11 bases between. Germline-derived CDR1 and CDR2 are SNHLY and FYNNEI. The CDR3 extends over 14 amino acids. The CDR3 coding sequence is TGTGCCAGCATACGGGCTTTGTCCTACAATGAGCAGTTCTTC. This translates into CASIRALSYNEQFF. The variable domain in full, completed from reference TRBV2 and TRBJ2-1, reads EPEVTQTPSHQVTQMGQEVILRCVPISNHLYFYWYRQILGQKVEFLVSFYNNEISEKSEIFDDQFSVERPDGSNFTLKIRSTKLEDSAMYFCASIRALSYNEQFFGPGTRLTVL.

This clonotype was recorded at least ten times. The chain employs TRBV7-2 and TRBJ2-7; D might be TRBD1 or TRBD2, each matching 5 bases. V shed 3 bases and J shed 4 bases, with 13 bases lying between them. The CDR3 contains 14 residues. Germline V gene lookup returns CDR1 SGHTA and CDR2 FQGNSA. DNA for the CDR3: TGTGCCAGCAGCTTCGGCAGGGACGGTTACGAGCAGTACTTC. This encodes CASSFGRDGYEQYF.

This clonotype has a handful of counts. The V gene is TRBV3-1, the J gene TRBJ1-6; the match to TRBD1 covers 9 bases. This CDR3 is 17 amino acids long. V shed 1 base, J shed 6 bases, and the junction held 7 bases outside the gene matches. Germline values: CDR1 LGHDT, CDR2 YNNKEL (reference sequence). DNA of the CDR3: TGTGCCAGCAGCCAAGCCCACCCGGGACAGGGTAATTCACCCCTCCACTTT. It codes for CASSQAHPGQGNSPLHF.

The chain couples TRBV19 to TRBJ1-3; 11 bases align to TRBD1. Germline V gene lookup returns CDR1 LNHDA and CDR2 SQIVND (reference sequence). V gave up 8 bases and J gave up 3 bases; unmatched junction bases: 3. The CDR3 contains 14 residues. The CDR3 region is CASRTGGVGNTIYF. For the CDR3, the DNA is TGTGCCAGTCGGACAGGGGGCGTTGGAAACACCATATATTTT.

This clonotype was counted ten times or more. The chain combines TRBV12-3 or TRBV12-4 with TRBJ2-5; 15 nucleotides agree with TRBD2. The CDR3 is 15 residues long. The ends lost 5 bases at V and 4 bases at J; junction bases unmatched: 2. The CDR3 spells CASSRTSGGGETQYF. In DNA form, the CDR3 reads TGTGCCAGCAGTCGGACTAGCGGGGGGGGAGAGACCCAGTACTTC.

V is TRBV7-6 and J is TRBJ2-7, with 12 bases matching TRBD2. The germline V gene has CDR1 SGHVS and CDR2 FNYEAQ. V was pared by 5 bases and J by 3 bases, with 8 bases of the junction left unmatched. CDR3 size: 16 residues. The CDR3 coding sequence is TGTGCCAGCAGCCCTCTAGCGGGAGGGCCGTACTACGAGCAGTACTTC. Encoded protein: CASSPLAGGPYYEQYF.

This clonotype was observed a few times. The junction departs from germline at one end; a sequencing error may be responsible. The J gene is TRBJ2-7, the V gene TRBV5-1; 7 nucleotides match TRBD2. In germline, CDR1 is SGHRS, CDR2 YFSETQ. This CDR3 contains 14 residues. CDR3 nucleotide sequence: TGCGCCTGCAGCATTGCGGGGGTAATCTACGAGCAGTACTTC. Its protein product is CACSIAGVIYEQYF.

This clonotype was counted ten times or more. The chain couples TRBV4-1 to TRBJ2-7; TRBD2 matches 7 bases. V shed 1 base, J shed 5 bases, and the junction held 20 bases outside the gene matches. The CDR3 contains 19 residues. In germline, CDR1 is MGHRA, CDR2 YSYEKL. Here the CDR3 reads CASSQGGVVAMVGGDEQYF. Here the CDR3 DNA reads TGCGCCAGCAGCCAAGGGGGTGTGGTAGCGATGGTTGGGGGGGACGAGCAGTACTTC.

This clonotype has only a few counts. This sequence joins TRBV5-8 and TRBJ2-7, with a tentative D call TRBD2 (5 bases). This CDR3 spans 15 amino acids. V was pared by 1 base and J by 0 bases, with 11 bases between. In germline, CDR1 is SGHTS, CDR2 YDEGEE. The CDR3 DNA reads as TGTGCCAGCAGCTTGAGAGGGTATAGCTCCTACGAGCAGTACTTC. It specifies CASSLRGYSSYEQYF.

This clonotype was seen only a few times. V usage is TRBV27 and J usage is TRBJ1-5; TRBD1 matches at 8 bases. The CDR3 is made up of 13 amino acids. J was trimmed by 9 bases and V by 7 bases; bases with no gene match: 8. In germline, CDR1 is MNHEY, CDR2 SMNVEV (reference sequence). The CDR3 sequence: CASIERGTGPQHF. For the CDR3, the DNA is TGTGCCAGCATCGAAAGGGGGACAGGGCCCCAGCATTTT.